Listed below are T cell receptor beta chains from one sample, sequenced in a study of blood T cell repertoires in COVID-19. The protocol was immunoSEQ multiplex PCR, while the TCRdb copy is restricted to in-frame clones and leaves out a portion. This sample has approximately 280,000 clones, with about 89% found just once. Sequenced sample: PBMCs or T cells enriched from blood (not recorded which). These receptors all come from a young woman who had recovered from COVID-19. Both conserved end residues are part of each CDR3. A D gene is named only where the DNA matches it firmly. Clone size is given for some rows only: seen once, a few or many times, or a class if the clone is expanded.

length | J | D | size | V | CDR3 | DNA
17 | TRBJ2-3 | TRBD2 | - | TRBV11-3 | CASSSRASGVSTDTQYF | TGTGCCAGCAGCAGCCGCGCTAGCGGGGTGAGCACAGATACGCAGTATTTT
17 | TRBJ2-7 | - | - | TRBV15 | CATSRETPWRVHYEQYF | TGTGCCACCAGCAGAGAGACTCCCTGGAGGGTTCACTACGAGCAGTACTTC
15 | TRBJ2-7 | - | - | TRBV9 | CASSISPGQYYEQYF | TGTGCCAGCAGCATCTCACCTGGACAGTACTACGAGCAGTACTTC
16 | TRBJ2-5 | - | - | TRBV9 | CASSVGGLVEQETQYF | TGTGCCAGCAGCGTAGGGGGCCTCGTGGAACAAGAGACCCAGTACTTC
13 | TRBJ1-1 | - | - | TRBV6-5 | CASRDGWASEAFF | TGTGCCAGCAGGGATGGCTGGGCCAGTGAAGCTTTCTTT
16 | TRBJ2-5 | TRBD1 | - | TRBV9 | CASSPWTGATQETQYF | TGTGCCAGCAGCCCATGGACAGGGGCCACCCAAGAGACCCAGTACTTC
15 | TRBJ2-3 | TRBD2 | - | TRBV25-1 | CASSEFAGGTDTQYF | TGTGCCAGCAGTGAATTCGCGGGAGGAACAGATACGCAGTATTTT
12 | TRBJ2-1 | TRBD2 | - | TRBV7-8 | CASSNPGLAPFF | TGTGCCAGCAGCAACCCCGGACTAGCGCCGTTCTTC
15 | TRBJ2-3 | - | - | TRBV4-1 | CASSQGDLYTDTQYF | TGCGCCAGCAGCCAAGGGGACTTGTACACAGATACGCAGTATTTT
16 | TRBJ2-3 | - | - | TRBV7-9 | CASSLRETSSTDTQYF | TGTGCCAGCAGCTTACGGGAGACCTCTAGCACAGATACGCAGTATTTT
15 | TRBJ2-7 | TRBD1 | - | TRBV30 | CAWSPRGLNSYEQYF | TGTGCCTGGAGTCCCAGGGGGCTAAATTCTTACGAGCAGTACTTC
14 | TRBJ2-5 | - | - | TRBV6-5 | CASRAGATQETQYF | TGTGCCAGCAGGGCGGGCGCCACCCAAGAGACCCAGTACTTC
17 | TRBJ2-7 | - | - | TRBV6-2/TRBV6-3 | CASSYPLDVGEGYEQYF | TGTGCCAGCAGTTACCCCCTCGACGTGGGTGAGGGCTACGAGCAGTACTTC
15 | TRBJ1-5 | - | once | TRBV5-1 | CASSLGQGGNQPQHF | TGCGCCAGCAGCTTGGGCCAGGGCGGCAATCAGCCCCAGCATTTT
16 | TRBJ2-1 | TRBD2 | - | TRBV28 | CASRGLALLTYNEQFF | TGTGCCAGCAGGGGACTAGCGCTACTCACCTACAATGAGCAGTTCTTC
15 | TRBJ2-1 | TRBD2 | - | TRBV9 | CASSVAGGPLEEQFF | TGTGCCAGCAGCGTAGCGGGAGGGCCACTTGAGGAGCAGTTCTTC
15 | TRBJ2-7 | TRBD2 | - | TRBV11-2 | CASSSIAGGSYEQYF | TGTGCCAGCAGCTCAATAGCGGGAGGGTCCTACGAGCAGTACTTC
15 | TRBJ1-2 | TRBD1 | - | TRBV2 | CASSGDSRGQDGYTF | TGTGCCAGCAGTGGAGATTCCAGGGGGCAGGATGGCTACACCTTC
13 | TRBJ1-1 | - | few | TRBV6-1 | CASSETGKAEAFF | TGTGCCAGCAGTGAAACAGGGAAGGCTGAAGCTTTCTTT
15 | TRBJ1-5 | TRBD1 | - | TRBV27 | CASSPADRVDQPQHF | TGTGCCAGCAGTCCAGCGGACAGGGTTGACCAGCCCCAGCATTTT
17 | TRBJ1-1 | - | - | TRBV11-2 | CASSQLGGGRMNTEAFF | TGTGCCAGCAGCCAACTCGGGGGGGGGCGCATGAACACTGAAGCTTTCTTT
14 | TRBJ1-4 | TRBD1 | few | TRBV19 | CASSTGQVNEKLFF | TGTGCCAGTAGTACAGGACAGGTGAATGAAAAACTGTTTTTT
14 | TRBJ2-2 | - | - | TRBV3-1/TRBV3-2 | CASSQEGHGGELFF | TGTGCCAGCAGCCAAGAGGGGCACGGGGGGGAGCTGTTTTTT
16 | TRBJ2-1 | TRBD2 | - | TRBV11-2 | CASSLGLAGEYNEQFF | TGTGCCAGCAGCTTAGGTCTAGCGGGAGAGTACAATGAGCAGTTCTTC
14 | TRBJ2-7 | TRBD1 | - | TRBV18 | CASSTGTAYYEQYF | TGTGCCAGCTCAACCGGGACAGCTTACTACGAGCAGTACTTC
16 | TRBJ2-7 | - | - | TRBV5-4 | CASSLGRQGGPYEQYF | TGTGCCAGCAGCTTGGGGCGGCAGGGCGGACCCTACGAGCAGTACTTC
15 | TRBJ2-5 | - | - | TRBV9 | CASSVDLGYQETQYF | TGTGCCAGCAGCGTAGACCTAGGATACCAAGAGACCCAGTACTTC
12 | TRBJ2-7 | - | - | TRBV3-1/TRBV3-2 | CASSRTNYEQYF | TGTGCCAGCAGCCGGACAAACTACGAGCAGTACTTC
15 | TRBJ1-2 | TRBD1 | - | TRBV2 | CASSDSGQGGYGYTF | TGTGCCAGCAGTGACTCAGGGCAGGGGGGATATGGCTACACCTTC
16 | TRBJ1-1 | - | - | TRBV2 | CASSTYQGLASTEAFF | TGTGCCAGCAGTACGTATCAGGGTCTCGCTAGCACTGAAGCTTTCTTT
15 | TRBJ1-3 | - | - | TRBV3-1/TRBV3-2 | CASSQGDNSGNTIYF | TGTGCCAGCAGCCAAGGAGACAACTCTGGAAACACCATATATTTT
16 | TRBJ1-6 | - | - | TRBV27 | CASSLKGNFYNSPLHF | TGTGCCAGCAGTTTAAAGGGGAACTTCTATAATTCACCCCTCCACTTT
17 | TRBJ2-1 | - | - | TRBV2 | CASSSRRSGPTYNEQFF | TGTGCCAGCAGTTCAAGGAGGTCAGGTCCTACGTACAATGAGCAGTTCTTC
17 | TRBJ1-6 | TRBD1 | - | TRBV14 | CASSQVGGLMSNSPLHF | TGTGCCAGCAGCCAAGTAGGGGGCCTGATGAGTAATTCACCCCTCCACTTT
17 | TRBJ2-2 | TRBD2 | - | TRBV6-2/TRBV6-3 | CASSSLLADLGSGELFF | TGTGCCAGCAGTTCTTTGCTAGCGGACCTCGGGTCCGGGGAGCTGTTTTTT
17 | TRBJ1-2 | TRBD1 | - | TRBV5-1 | CASSLPRTGGDNYGYTF | TGCGCCAGCAGCTTACCCCGGACAGGGGGCGATAACTATGGCTACACCTTC
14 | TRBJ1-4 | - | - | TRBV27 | CASSFRQTNEKLFF | TGTGCCAGCAGTTTTAGACAGACGAATGAAAAACTGTTTTTT
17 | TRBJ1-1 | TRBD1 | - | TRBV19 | CASSRGGTGTPNTEAFF | TGTGCCAGTAGTAGGGGAGGGACAGGGACCCCGAACACTGAAGCTTTCTTT
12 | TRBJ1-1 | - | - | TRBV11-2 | CASSRTDTEAFF | TGTGCCAGCAGCAGGACAGACACTGAAGCTTTCTTT
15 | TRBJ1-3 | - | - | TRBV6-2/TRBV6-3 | CASSRIDRAGNTIYF | TGTGCCAGCAGCCGAATTGACAGAGCTGGAAACACCATATATTTT
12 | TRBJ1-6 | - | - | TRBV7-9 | CASSSRNSPLHF | TGTGCCAGCAGCTCCAGGAATTCACCCCTCCACTTT
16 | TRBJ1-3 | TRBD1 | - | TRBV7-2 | CASSPWTGHSGNTIYF | TGTGCCAGCAGCCCGTGGACAGGGCACTCTGGAAACACCATATATTTT
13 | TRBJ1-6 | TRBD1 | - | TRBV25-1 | CASRPDRGSPLHF | TGTGCCAGCAGGCCTGACAGGGGGTCACCCCTCCACTTT
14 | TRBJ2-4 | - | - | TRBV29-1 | CSVGHDGAKNIQYF | TGCAGCGTTGGTCACGACGGGGCCAAAAACATTCAGTACTTC
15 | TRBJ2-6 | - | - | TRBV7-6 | CASSLASSGANVLTF | TGTGCCAGCAGCTTAGCCAGCTCTGGGGCCAACGTCCTGACTTTC
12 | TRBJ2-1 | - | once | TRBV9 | CASSARPHEQFF | TGTGCCAGCAGCGCCCGTCCCCATGAGCAGTTCTTC